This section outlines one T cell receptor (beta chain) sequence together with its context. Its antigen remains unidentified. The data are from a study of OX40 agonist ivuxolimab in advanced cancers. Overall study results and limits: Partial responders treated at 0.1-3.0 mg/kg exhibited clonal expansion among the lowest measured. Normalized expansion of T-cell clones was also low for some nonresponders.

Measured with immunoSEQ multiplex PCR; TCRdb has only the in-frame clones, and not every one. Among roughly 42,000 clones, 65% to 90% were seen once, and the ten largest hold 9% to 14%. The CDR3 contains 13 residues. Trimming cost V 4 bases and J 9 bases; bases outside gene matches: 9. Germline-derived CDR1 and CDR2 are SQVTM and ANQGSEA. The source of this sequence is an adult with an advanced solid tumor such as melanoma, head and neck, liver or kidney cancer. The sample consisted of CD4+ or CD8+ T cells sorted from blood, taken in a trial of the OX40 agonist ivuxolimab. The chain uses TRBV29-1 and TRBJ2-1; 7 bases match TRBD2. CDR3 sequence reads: CSVVGLAEGEQFF. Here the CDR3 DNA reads TGCAGCGTTGTGGGTCTAGCGGAGGGTGAGCAGTTCTTC.